A single TCR beta chain is shown here with its context. Its antigen remains unknown. The data are from a study of identical twins. Points from the study as a whole: Memory repertoires lacked the insertion deficit that abundant cord blood beta clonotypes showed. Invariant populations such as MAIT and iNKT cells could partly muddle zero-insertion analyses. There was an excess of low generation probability in the out-of-frame alpha sequences that twins shared.

TCRdb called the 5' RACE reads again in MiXCR, with one record for every CDR3 protein. This repertoire shows approximately 670,000 distinct CDR3 sequences, around 6% found once; its top ten account for roughly 1.8%. There are 13 residues in the CDR3. Deletions cut 8 bases from V and 4 bases from J, with 17 bases between. Germline lookup yields CDR1 DFQATT and CDR2 SNEGSKA (reference sequence). Input material: naive T cells sorted from blood. The clonotype originates from a man in his late teens or twenties in good health. The chain has TRBV20-1 and TRBJ2-5; either TRBD1 or TRBD2 may fit D (5 bases each). The CDR3 region has the DNA TGCAGTAGGAAAAGGGGACGTCGAGAGACCCAGTACTTC. Translated, it gives CSRKRGRRETQYF.